The 15 T cell receptor beta chains reported below all come from one sample, sequenced in a study of T cell responses to AZD1222 COVID-19 vaccine. Profiling relied on immunoSEQ multiplex PCR, and the TCRdb table lists in-frame clones only, not all of them. Of about 170,000 clones listed, about nine tenths were seen once; the top ten hold 1.6%. Here the sequenced sample was peripheral blood, taken on day 0 of AZD1222 vaccination. These receptors all come from an adult in good health.

As for this clone: The junction differs from germline at one of its ends, possibly a read error. The chain couples TRBV15 to TRBJ1-2; D is undetermined. CDR3 length: 14 residues. Germline values: CDR1 LNHNV, CDR2 YYDKDF (reference sequence). CDR3 protein: CATSPSTVNYGYTF. The CDR3 DNA follows: TGTGCCACCAGCCCCTCCACAGTTAACTATGGTTACACCTTC. The full variable domain, rest sourced from reference TRBV15 and TRBJ1-2, is DAMVIQNPRYQVTQFGKPVTLSCSQTLNHNVMYWYQQKSSQAPKLLFHYYDKDFNNEADTPDNFQSRRPNTSFCFLDIRSPGLGDTAMYLCATSPSTVNYGYTFGSGTRLTVV.

The chain carries TRBV6-5 and TRBJ2-7, with D perhaps matching TRBD2 (5 bases). This CDR3 is built from 14 residues. Germline V CDR1 and CDR2: MNHEY, SVGAGI. V was pared by 7 bases and J by 0 bases, with 13 bases between. In DNA, the CDR3 is TGTGCCAGCACGGGAAGGGCCGGCTCCTACGAGCAGTACTTC. Amino acids: CASTGRAGSYEQYF.

This clone was recorded only once. This chain joins TRBV30 and TRBJ1-2; the D gene is possibly TRBD1 (5 bases). The germline gives CDR1 GTSNPN, CDR2 SVGIG (reference sequence). V shed 7 bases and J shed 5 bases, with 23 bases lying between them. CDR3 length: 15 residues. The CDR3 sequence: CASRRGGATAYGYTF. In DNA, the CDR3 is TGTGCCTCCCGGAGAGGAGGGGCTACCGCTTATGGCTACACCTTC.

This chain uses TRBV30 with TRBJ1-6; D is unresolved. This CDR3 comprises 14 residues. Germline-derived CDR1 and CDR2 are GTSNPN and SVGIG (reference sequence). V was trimmed by 2 bases and J by 7 bases, leaving 12 bases between them. The DNA for the CDR3 is TGTGCCTGGAGTCGGGAGAGTGTGAATTCACCCCTCCACTTT. Its protein product is CAWSRESVNSPLHF.

The rearrangement links TRBV6-5 to TRBJ2-1, with a tentative D call TRBD1 (5 bases). The CDR3 runs to 15 residues. Germline V gene sequence: CDR1 MNHEY, CDR2 SVGAGI. Trimming took off 0 bases at V and 0 bases at J, with 6 bases between the two ends. The CDR3 DNA reads as TGTGCCAGCAGTTACTCCGACAGCTCCTACAATGAGCAGTTCTTC. Translation gives CASSYSDSSYNEQFF.

V usage is TRBV3-1 (or the pseudogene TRBV3-2) and J usage is TRBJ1-4; tentative D call: TRBD1 (6 bases). Trimming removed 1 base at V and 12 bases at J, with 12 bases between. The germline gives CDR1 LGHDT, CDR2 YNNKEL (reference sequence). This CDR3 comprises 13 residues. CDR3 region: CASSQGGGPELFF. The CDR3 DNA follows: TGTGCCAGCAGCCAAGGGGGGGGGCCCGAACTGTTTTTT.

The gene calls are TRBV4-1 and TRBJ2-7; TRBD1 aligns across 7 bases. Unmatched junction bases numbered 11, after V lost 3 bases and J lost 0 bases. The CDR3 length is 17 residues. Germline V gene data show CDR1 as MGHRA and CDR2 as YSYEKL. This CDR3 reads CASSQSLGTVGSYEQYF. The CDR3 DNA reads as TGCGCCAGCAGCCAGAGCCTCGGGACAGTGGGCTCCTACGAGCAGTACTTC.

The chain has TRBV5-1 and TRBJ1-4; D gene ambiguous. Germline V CDR1 and CDR2: SGHRS, YFSETQ. The CDR3 is 15 amino acids. V lost 5 bases to trimming and J lost 0 bases, with 11 bases between them. The CDR3 sequence is CASRPGTSTNEKLFF. The CDR3 DNA follows: TGCGCCAGCAGACCAGGCACCTCAACTAATGAAAAACTGTTTTTT.

This clone appeared a few times. The chain has TRBV6-5 and TRBJ1-5; TRBD1 agrees at 9 bases. V lost 6 bases and J lost 7; bases outside the gene matches: 4. Germline lookup yields CDR1 MNHEY and CDR2 SVGAGI. The CDR3 length is 13 residues. The CDR3 reads CASRGTGQQPQHF. In DNA, the CDR3 is TGTGCCAGCAGAGGGACAGGGCAACAGCCCCAGCATTTT.

V gene TRBV19 combines with J gene TRBJ1-5; D might be TRBD1 (6 bases). Deletions cut 3 bases from V and 2 bases from J, with 14 bases between. Germline V CDR1 and CDR2: LNHDA, SQIVND (reference sequence). This CDR3 region has 16 residues. CDR3 bases: TGTGCCAGTAGTATTCCGACAGGCAACGGCAATCAGCCCCAGCATTTT. Amino acids: CASSIPTGNGNQPQHF.

The chain combines TRBV4-2 with TRBJ2-7, with TRBD1 matching over 8 bases. Germline V CDR1 and CDR2: LGHNA, YNFKEQ. The CDR3 runs 14 residues. Trimming removed 4 bases from V and 5 bases from J; junction bases left unmatched: 7. The CDR3, as DNA: TGTGCCAGCAGCCCGTCCGGGACAGGCCACGAGCAGTACTTC. This translates into CASSPSGTGHEQYF.

The chain is built from TRBV27 and TRBJ2-2; 9 bases agree with TRBD1. This CDR3 contains 16 residues. The ends lost 4 bases at V and 8 bases at J; junction bases unmatched: 11. The germline CDR1 and CDR2 sequences are MNHEY and SMNVEV (reference sequence). The CDR3 DNA is TGTGCCAGCAGTTGGAACAGGGGGCCGGGCCGGGGGGAGCTGTTTTTT. It encodes CASSWNRGPGRGELFF.

The rearrangement uses TRBV28 and TRBJ2-5; 9 bases map to TRBD2. CDR3 length: 14 residues. Trimming took 5 bases from V and 3 from J; bases not matched to a gene: 4. Germline V lookup: CDR1 MDHEN, CDR2 SYDVKM. This chain's CDR3 is CASSGAGGKETQYF. The CDR3, as DNA: TGTGCCAGCAGTGGAGCGGGAGGCAAAGAGACCCAGTACTTC.

The chain combines TRBV5-6 with TRBJ2-7; D is possibly TRBD1 (6 bases). CDR3 length: 13 amino acids. Trimming removed 3 bases at V and 7 bases at J, with 14 bases between. Germline CDR1 is SGHDT and CDR2 is YYEEEE. The CDR3: CASSSNRVREQYF. The CDR3 nucleotides are TGTGCCAGCAGCTCGAACAGGGTACGGGAGCAGTACTTC.

The rearrangement links TRBV6-5 to TRBJ2-2; D unclear. Looked up from germline, CDR1 is MNHEY and CDR2 is SVGAGI. Between the trimmed V and J ends, which lost 4 bases and 5 bases, there was a span of 8 bases. The CDR3 length is 13 residues. DNA of the CDR3: TGTGCCAGCAGTTCCCTTCGGACCGGGGAGCTGTTTTTT. Translated: CASSSLRTGELFF.